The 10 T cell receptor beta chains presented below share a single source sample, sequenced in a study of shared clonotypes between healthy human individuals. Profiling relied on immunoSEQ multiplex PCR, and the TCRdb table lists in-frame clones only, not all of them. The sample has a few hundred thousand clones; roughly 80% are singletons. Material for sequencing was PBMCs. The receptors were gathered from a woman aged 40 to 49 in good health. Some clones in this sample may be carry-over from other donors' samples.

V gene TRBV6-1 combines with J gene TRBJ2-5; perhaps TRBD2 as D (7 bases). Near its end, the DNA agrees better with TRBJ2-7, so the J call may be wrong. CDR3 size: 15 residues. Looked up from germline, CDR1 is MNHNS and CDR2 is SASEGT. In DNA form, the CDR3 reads TGTGCCAGCAGTGCGGGGGGCGGAGGGGCCTACGAGCAGTACTTC. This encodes CASSAGGGGAYEQYF.

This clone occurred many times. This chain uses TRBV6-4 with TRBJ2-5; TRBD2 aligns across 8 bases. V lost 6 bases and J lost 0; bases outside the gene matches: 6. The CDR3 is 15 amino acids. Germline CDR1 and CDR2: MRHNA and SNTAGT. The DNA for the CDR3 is TGTGCCAGCAGAGGAAATAGCGGGGACCAAGAGACCCAGTACTTC. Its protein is CASRGNSGDQETQYF.

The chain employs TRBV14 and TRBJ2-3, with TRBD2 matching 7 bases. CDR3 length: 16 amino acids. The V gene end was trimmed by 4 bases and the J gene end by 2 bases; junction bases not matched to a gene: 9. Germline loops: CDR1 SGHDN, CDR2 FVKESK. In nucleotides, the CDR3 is TGTGCCAGCAGCCCGCTACCTAGCGGAATCACAGATACGCAGTATTTT. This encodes CASSPLPSGITDTQYF.

In DNA form, the CDR3 reads TGTGCCAGCAGTTCTGGAGATTTTCCAGATACGCAGTATTTT. Translation: CASSSGDFPDTQYF. J is TRBJ2-3 and V is TRBV27; no definite D call. Trimming cost V 4 bases and J 4 bases, with 12 bases left between them. The germline gives CDR1 MNHEY, CDR2 SMNVEV (reference sequence). The CDR3 length is 14 residues.

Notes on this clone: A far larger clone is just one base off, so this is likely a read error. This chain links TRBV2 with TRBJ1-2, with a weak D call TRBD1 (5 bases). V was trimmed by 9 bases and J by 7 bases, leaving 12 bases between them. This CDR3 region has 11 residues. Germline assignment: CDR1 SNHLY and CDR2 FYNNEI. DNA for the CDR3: TGTGCCAGTGGGGGGGACCCTGGCTACACCTTC. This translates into CASGGDPGYTF.

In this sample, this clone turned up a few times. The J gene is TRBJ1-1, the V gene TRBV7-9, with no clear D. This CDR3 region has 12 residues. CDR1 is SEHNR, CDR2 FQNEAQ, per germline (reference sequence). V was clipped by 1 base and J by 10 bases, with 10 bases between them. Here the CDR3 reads CASSLVRERAFF. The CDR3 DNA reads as TGTGCCAGCAGCTTAGTCCGGGAAAGAGCTTTCTTT.

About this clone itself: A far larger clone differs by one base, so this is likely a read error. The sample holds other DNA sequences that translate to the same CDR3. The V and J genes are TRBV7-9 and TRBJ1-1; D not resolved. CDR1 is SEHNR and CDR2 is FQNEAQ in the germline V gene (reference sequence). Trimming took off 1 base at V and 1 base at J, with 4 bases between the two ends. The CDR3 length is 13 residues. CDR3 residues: CASSLEGNTEAFF. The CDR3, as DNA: TGTGCCAGCAGCTTAGAGGGGAACACTGAAGCTTTCTTT.

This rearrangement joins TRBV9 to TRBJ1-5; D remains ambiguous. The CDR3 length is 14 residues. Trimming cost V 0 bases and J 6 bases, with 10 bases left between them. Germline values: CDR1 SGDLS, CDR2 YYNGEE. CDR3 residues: CASSVDATGQPQHF. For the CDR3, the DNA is TGTGCCAGCAGCGTAGATGCCACGGGTCAGCCCCAGCATTTT.

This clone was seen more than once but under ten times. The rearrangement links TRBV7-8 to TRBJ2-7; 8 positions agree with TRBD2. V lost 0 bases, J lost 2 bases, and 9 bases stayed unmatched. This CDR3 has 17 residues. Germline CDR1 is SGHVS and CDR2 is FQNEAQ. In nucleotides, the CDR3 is TGTGCCAGCAGCTTAGCACGGGTAGCGGGGTCCCCCTACGAGCAGTACTTC. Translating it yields CASSLARVAGSPYEQYF.

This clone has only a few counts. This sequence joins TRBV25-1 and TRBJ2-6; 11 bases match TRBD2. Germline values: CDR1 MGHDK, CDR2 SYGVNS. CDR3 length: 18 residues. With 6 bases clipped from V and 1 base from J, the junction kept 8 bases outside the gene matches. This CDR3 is CASRPPGLAASGANVLTF. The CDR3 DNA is TGTGCCAGCAGGCCTCCGGGACTAGCGGCTTCTGGGGCCAACGTCCTGACTTTC.